This T cell receptor (beta chain) was documented in a study of control samples from healthy donors and cancer patients (TCRdb year 2020). Regarding this clone: Its antigen is not yet known. Base-call qualities are not available, and no considerably larger clone is one nucleotide away.

Reading from cysteine to phenylalanine, the CDR3 counts 19 amino acids. This entry keeps only the CDR3 DNA: 57 bases, framed from base 1. The CDR1 and CDR2 encoded by the germline V gene (reference sequence) are LGHDT and YNNKEL. Here V drops 1 base and J drops 5 bases, and the junction holds 11 bases not matched to any gene. Libraries were built with the immunoSEQ multiplex PCR assay. TCRdb retrieved this table from immuneACCESS and kept in-frame rearrangements only. Not all clones are present; in checked studies, unresolved V genes account for under half, and no reason is known for the remainder. Recorded for this sample are roughly 120,000 clones; around 89% of them occurred a single time. Jointly, the top ten make up approximately 2.3% of the sample.

The sample was blood. The clonotype comes from a woman in her seventies in good health. Here the chain combines TRBV3-1 (or the pseudogene TRBV3-2) and TRBJ2-7, and 16 bases in between align with TRBD2. Here is the DNA: TGTGCCAGCAGCCAAGGCTCCGGGACTAGCGGGGGGGCCCCCCACGAGCAGTACTTC. Its translation reads: CASSQGSGTSGGAPHEQYF.